The 17 T cell receptor beta chains given below trace back to one sample, sequenced in a study of control samples from healthy donors and cancer patients. Using immunoSEQ multiplex PCR, the repertoire was profiled, and TCRdb retains in-frame clones only, with some absent. This sample yields 75,000 to 95,000 clones, of which approximately 88% are seen a single time; about 38% belongs to the top ten. Sequenced material: PBMCs. All receptors come from a man between 65 and 85 years old with lung cancer.

This chain uses TRBV2 with TRBJ1-1, with D unclear. Deletions cut 4 bases from V and 0 bases from J, with 9 bases between. This CDR3 has 14 amino acids. Germline CDR1 is SNHLY and CDR2 is FYNNEI. CDR3 sequence: CASSGRRMNTEAFF. For the CDR3, the DNA is TGTGCCAGCAGTGGGCGGCGGATGAACACTGAAGCTTTCTTT.

This chain connects TRBV30 to TRBJ2-4, with 7 positions matching TRBD1. Unmatched junction bases numbered 8, after V lost 3 bases and J lost 6 bases. The length of the CDR3 is 14 residues. The V gene's germline CDR1 is GTSNPN and CDR2 SVGIG (reference sequence). CDR3 loop: CAWSLEGAVNIQYF. As DNA, the CDR3 is TGTGCCTGGAGCCTAGAGGGGGCTGTAAACATTCAGTACTTC. The variable domain in full, completed from reference TRBV30 and TRBJ2-4, reads SQTIHQWPATLVQPVGSPLSLECTVEGTSNPNLYWYRQAAGRGLQLLFYSVGIGQISSEVPQNLSASRPQDRQFILSSKKLLLSDSGFYLCAWSLEGAVNIQYFGAGTRLSVL.

This sequence joins TRBV4-3 and TRBJ1-1; no definite D call. Trimming stripped 0 bases from V and 3 bases from J, with 11 bases between. This CDR3 contains 15 residues. From germline, CDR1 is LGHNA and CDR2 YSLEER. CDR3 loop: CASSQDRAGYTEAFF. As DNA, the CDR3 is TGCGCCAGCAGCCAAGATCGGGCGGGATACACTGAAGCTTTCTTT.

V gene TRBV12-3 or TRBV12-4 combines with J gene TRBJ2-5, with D possibly called TRBD1 or TRBD2 (6 bases each). V shed 4 bases and J shed 1 base, with 7 bases lying between them. The CDR3 runs to 13 residues. The CDR3 here is CASSWGAQETQYF. CDR3 bases: TGTGCCAGCAGTTGGGGGGCCCAAGAGACCCAGTACTTC.

The chain recombines TRBV10-3 with TRBJ2-1, with 11 bases that match TRBD1. CDR3 length equals 15 residues. Germline CDR1 ENHRY, CDR2 SYGVKD. V was clipped by 7 bases and J by 8 bases; unmatched bases: 10. CDR3 amino acids: CAIKKGQGARDEQFF. For the CDR3, the DNA is TGTGCCATCAAAAAAGGACAGGGGGCTAGAGATGAGCAGTTCTTC.

The CDR3, as DNA: TGTGCCAGCAGCCAACGGGACAGGCTGGGCGAGCAGTACTTC. This translates into CASSQRDRLGEQYF. The chain links TRBV14 to TRBJ2-7, with TRBD1 matching 8 bases. The V and J ends lost 2 bases and 6 bases, in that order; junction bases with no gene match: 6. CDR1 and CDR2 (germline): SGHDN, FVKESK. The CDR3 consists of 14 residues.

The V call is TRBV7-3, the J call TRBJ2-1; 7 positions agree with TRBD2. V gave up 1 base and J gave up 4 bases; unmatched junction bases: 1. Germline CDR1 SGHTA, CDR2 FQGTGA. The CDR3 contains 14 residues. CDR3: CASSLRAGYNEQFF. For the CDR3, the DNA is TGTGCCAGCAGCTTAAGAGCGGGGTACAATGAGCAGTTCTTC.

The chain couples TRBV30 to TRBJ1-4; perhaps TRBD1 as D (6 bases). V was clipped by 3 bases and J by 5 bases, with 10 bases between them. The V gene's germline CDR1 is GTSNPN and CDR2 SVGIG (reference sequence). The CDR3 extends over 13 amino acids. The CDR3 is CAWSAGANEKLFF. The CDR3, as DNA: TGTGCCTGGAGCGCAGGGGCAAATGAAAAACTGTTTTTT.

The chain is built from TRBV19 and TRBJ1-3, with TRBD1 matching over 8 bases. This CDR3 has 14 amino acids. The V gene end was trimmed by 7 bases and the J gene end by 5 bases; junction bases not matched to a gene: 7. CDR1 is LNHDA and CDR2 is SQIVND in the germline V gene (reference sequence). CDR3: CASISTGARNTIYF. CDR3 coding DNA: TGTGCCAGTATATCGACAGGGGCAAGAAACACCATATATTTT.

This chain connects TRBV7-3 to TRBJ2-3, with D possibly matching TRBD2 (6 bases). V shed 5 bases and J shed 4 bases, with 13 bases lying between them. Germline CDR1 SGHTA, CDR2 FQGTGA. The CDR3 spans 14 residues. The CDR3 is CASSQGIAADTQYF. The CDR3 bases are TGTGCCAGCAGCCAAGGCATAGCGGCAGATACGCAGTATTTT.

This clone was recorded once. The chain combines TRBV12-3 or TRBV12-4 with TRBJ2-7, with TRBD2 identical over 11 bases. The CDR3 covers 13 residues. Germline trimming cut 5 bases from V and 7 bases from J; bases unmatched to any gene: 4. CDR3 in amino acids: CASSPSSGGEQYF. The CDR3 DNA reads as TGTGCCAGCAGTCCCTCTAGCGGGGGGGAGCAGTACTTC.

The J gene is TRBJ2-4, the V gene TRBV7-3, with 8 positions matching TRBD1. CDR1 and CDR2 from the germline V gene are SGHTA and FQGTGA. The length of the CDR3 is 13 residues. Trimming at V came to 5 bases and at J to 9 bases, leaving 6 bases not matched to a gene. The CDR3 spells CASSQNRGSIQYF. CDR3 DNA: TGTGCCAGCAGCCAAAACAGGGGGAGCATTCAGTACTTC.

This chain links TRBV27 with TRBJ2-7, with TRBD2 matching 7 bases. CDR3 length: 17 amino acids. CDR1 and CDR2 (germline): MNHEY, SMNVEV (reference sequence). V trimming: 1 base; J trimming: 5 bases; junction bases outside the gene matches: 14. CDR3 DNA sequence: TGTGCCAGCAGTTTATTGGGGAAGACCGGTGGGGGGGACGAGCAGTACTTC. Translating it yields CASSLLGKTGGGDEQYF.

The CDR3 is CASSYSGAGSKNIQYF. In nucleotides, the CDR3 is TGTGCCAGCAGTTACTCGGGGGCGGGTTCCAAAAACATTCAGTACTTC. The V and J genes are TRBV6-2 or TRBV6-3 and TRBJ2-4; TRBD1 might be the D (6 bases). V gave up 0 bases and J gave up 2 bases, with 11 bases separating them. Germline assignment: CDR1 MNHEY and CDR2 SVGEGT. This CDR3 is 16 amino acids long.

The chain couples TRBV10-2 to TRBJ1-2; D gene uncertain. CDR1 is WSHSY and CDR2 is SAAADI in the germline V gene. V was cut by 3 bases and J by 2 bases, with 4 bases left in between. The CDR3 sequence is 12 residues long. The CDR3 region is CASSDENYGYTF. The CDR3 bases are TGCGCCAGCAGTGACGAGAACTATGGCTACACCTTC.

In DNA, the CDR3 is TGCGCCAGCACCGACAGAGTTGGACCGAACACTGAAGCTTTCTTT. This sequence encodes CASTDRVGPNTEAFF. The chain is built from TRBV5-1 and TRBJ1-1, with a weak D call TRBD1 (5 bases). Deletions cut 6 bases from V and 1 base from J, with 16 bases between. Germline V gene data show CDR1 as SGHRS and CDR2 as YFSETQ. The CDR3 consists of 15 residues.

The chain recombines TRBV5-4 with TRBJ2-7, with a possible D match to TRBD1 (5 bases). The CDR3 spans 15 residues. Deletions cut 4 bases from V and 0 bases from J, with 14 bases between. Germline CDR1 and CDR2: SGHNT and YYREEE (reference sequence). The CDR3 coding sequence is TGTGCCAGCAGCCCAACCCGTAGGGGCTCCTACGAGCAGTACTTC. This sequence encodes CASSPTRRGSYEQYF.